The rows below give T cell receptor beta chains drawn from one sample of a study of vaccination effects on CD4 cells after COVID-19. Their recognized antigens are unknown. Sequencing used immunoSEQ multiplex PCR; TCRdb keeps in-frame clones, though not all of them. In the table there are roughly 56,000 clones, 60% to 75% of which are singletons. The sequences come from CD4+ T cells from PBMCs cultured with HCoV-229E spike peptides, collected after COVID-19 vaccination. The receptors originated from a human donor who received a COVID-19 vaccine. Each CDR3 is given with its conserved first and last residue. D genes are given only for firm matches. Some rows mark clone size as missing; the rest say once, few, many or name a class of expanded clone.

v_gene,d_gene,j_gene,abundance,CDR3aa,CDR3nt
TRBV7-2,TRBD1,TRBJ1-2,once,CASRIQGGHYGYTF,TGTGCCAGCAGAATCCAGGGGGGACACTATGGCTACACCTTC
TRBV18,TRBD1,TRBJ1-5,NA,CASSPGQGAHQPQHF,TGTGCCAGCTCACCCGGACAGGGGGCTCATCAGCCCCAGCATTTT
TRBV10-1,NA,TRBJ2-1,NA,CASSESKYTLYNEQFF,TGCGCCAGCAGTGAGTCGAAGTATACACTATACAATGAGCAGTTCTTC
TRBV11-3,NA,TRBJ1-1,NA,CASSLGENTEAFF,TGTGCCAGCAGCTTGGGAGAGAACACTGAAGCTTTCTTT
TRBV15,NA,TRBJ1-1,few,CATRRPAWGGLEAFF,TGTGCCACCAGGAGACCGGCCTGGGGCGGGCTTGAAGCTTTCTTT
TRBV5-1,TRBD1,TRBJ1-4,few,CASSLLRQGGEKLFF,TGCGCCAGCAGCTTGCTTAGACAGGGCGGGGAAAAACTGTTTTTT
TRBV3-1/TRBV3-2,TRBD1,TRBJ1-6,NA,CASRLTGGTSPLHF,TGTGCCAGCAGGCTGACAGGGGGCACTTCACCCCTCCACTTT
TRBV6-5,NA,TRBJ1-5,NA,CASRGGPSGQPQHF,TGTGCCAGCAGGGGTGGACCGTCAGGTCAGCCCCAGCATTTT
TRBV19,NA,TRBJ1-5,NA,CASSTRQRQPQHF,TGTGCCAGTAGTACTCGACAGAGGCAGCCCCAGCATTTT
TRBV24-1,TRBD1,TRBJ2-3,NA,CATSAPRQGAFSTDTQYF,TGTGCCACCAGTGCCCCGCGACAGGGGGCTTTTAGCACAGATACGCAGTATTTT
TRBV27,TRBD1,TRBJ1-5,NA,CASSFRTGINQPQHF,TGTGCCAGCAGTTTTCGGACAGGGATCAATCAGCCCCAGCATTTT
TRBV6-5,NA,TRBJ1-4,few,CASSYYGEKLFF,TGTGCCAGCAGTTATTACGGTGAAAAACTGTTTTTT
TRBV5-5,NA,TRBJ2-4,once,CASSLPVVNIQYF,TGTGCCAGCAGCTTGCCAGTAGTAAACATTCAGTACTTC
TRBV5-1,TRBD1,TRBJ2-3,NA,CASSSRDSSTDTQYF,TGCGCCAGCAGCTCAAGGGACAGTAGCACAGATACGCAGTATTTT
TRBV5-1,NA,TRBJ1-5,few,CASSLGTENQPQHF,TGCGCCAGCAGCTTGGGGACAGAAAATCAGCCCCAGCATTTT
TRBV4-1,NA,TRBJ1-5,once,CASSQDLPIVQPQHF,TGCGCCAGCAGCCAAGATTTGCCCATTGTACAGCCCCAGCATTTT
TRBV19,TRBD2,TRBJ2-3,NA,CASSSDSGGGYTQYF,TGTGCCAGTAGTTCAGATAGCGGGGGGGGTTATACGCAGTATTTT
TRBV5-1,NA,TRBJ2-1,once,CASSLDGARQNEQFF,TGCGCCAGCAGCTTGGACGGGGCTCGTCAAAATGAGCAGTTCTTC
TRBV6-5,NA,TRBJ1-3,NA,CASSYKKNSGNTIYF,TGTGCCAGCAGTTACAAGAAGAACTCTGGAAACACCATATATTTT
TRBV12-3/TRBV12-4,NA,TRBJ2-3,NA,CASMGDTQYF,TGTGCCAGCATGGGAGATACGCAGTATTTT
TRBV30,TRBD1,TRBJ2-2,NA,CAWSGGGSPNTGELFF,TGTGCCTGGAGTGGAGGGGGCTCTCCGAACACCGGGGAGCTGTTTTTT
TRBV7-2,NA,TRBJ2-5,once,CASSLVSRYQETQYF,TGTGCCAGCAGCTTAGTATCTAGGTACCAAGAGACCCAGTACTTC
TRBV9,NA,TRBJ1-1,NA,CASSVNSGRTEAFF,TGTGCCAGCAGCGTCAACAGCGGGCGGACTGAAGCTTTCTTT
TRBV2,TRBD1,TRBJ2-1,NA,CASRGTGGLGFF,TGTGCCAGCAGGGGGACAGGGGGCTTGGGGTTCTTC
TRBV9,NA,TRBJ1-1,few,CASSQGPNTEAFF,TGTGCCAGCAGCCAAGGACCGAACACTGAAGCTTTCTTT
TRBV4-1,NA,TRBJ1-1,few,CASSQDGRGAHTEAFF,TGCGCCAGCAGCCAAGACGGTCGGGGGGCCCACACTGAAGCTTTCTTT
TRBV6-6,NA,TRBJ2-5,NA,CASSYSRQTQETQYF,TGTGCCAGCAGTTACTCGAGGCAGACCCAAGAGACCCAGTACTTC
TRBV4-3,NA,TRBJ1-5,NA,CASSQRVGQPQHF,TGCGCCAGCAGCCAGCGGGTCGGTCAGCCCCAGCATTTT
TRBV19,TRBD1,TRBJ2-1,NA,CASRDRTGGYNEQFF,TGTGCCAGCCGTGACAGGACAGGGGGTTACAATGAGCAGTTCTTC
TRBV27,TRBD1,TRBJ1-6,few,CASTSPGQGSFPLHF,TGTGCCAGCACCTCCCCGGGACAGGGGTCGTTTCCCCTCCACTTT
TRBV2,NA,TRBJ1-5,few,CASTKDLNQPQHF,TGTGCCAGCACGAAGGACCTAAATCAGCCCCAGCATTTT
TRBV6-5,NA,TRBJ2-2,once,CASRRQTGELFF,TGTGCCAGCAGACGACAGACCGGGGAGCTGTTTTTT
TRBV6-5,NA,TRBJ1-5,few,CASSYRTGTQPQHF,TGTGCCAGCAGTTATCGTACAGGGACTCAGCCCCAGCATTTT
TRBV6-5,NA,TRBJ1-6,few,CASTNRENSPLHF,TGTGCCAGCACGAACAGGGAAAATTCACCCCTCCACTTT
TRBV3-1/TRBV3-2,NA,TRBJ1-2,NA,CASSQTRGANYGYTF,TGTGCCAGCAGCCAAACCCGGGGTGCCAACTATGGCTACACCTTC
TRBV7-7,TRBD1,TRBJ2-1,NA,CASSSDRGKTNEQFF,TGTGCCAGCAGCTCCGACAGGGGAAAGACGAATGAGCAGTTCTTC
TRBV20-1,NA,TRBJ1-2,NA,CSASLEPDVGGYTF,TGCAGTGCTAGTCTGGAGCCAGACGTGGGTGGCTACACCTTC
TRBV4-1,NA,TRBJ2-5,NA,CASSQLGRIRGQETQYF,TGCGCCAGCAGCCAATTGGGGCGCATCCGGGGGCAAGAGACCCAGTACTTC
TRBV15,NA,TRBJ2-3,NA,CATSRDLYGGTDTQYF,TGTGCCACCAGCAGAGATCTTTACGGGGGCACAGATACGCAGTATTTT
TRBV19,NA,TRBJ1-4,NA,CASSDHQRDEKLFF,TGTGCCAGTAGTGATCATCAAAGGGATGAAAAACTGTTTTTT
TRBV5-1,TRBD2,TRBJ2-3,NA,CASSRRLAGGITDTQYF,TGCGCCAGCAGCCGGCGACTAGCGGGGGGGATCACAGATACGCAGTATTTT
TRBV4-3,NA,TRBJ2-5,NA,CARSPLGSQETQYF,TGCGCCAGATCCCCACTAGGGAGCCAAGAGACCCAGTACTTC
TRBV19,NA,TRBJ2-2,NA,CASSIGQVNTGELFF,TGTGCCAGTAGTATAGGACAGGTGAACACCGGGGAGCTGTTTTTT
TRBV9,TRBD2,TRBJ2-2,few,CASSLRSGGATGELFF,TGTGCCAGCAGCCTCAGGAGCGGGGGGGCAACCGGGGAGCTGTTTTTT
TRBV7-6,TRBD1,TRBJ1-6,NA,CASSSLTGVLGNSPLHF,TGTGCCAGCAGCTCGTTGACAGGGGTTCTAGGTAATTCACCCCTCCACTTT
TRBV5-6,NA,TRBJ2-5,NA,CASSSLPTARETQYF,TGTGCCAGCAGCTCTCTTCCTACGGCTAGGGAGACCCAGTACTTC
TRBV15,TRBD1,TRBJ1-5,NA,CATSRGTGGNQPQHF,TGTGCCACCAGCAGGGGGACAGGGGGCAATCAGCCCCAGCATTTT
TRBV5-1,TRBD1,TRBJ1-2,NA,CASSPWVGGTGAGYTF,TGCGCCAGCAGCCCGTGGGTTGGGGGGACAGGTGCTGGCTACACCTTC
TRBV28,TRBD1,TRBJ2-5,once,CASSLMTGLSQETQYF,TGTGCCAGCAGTCTAATGACAGGGCTCTCCCAAGAGACCCAGTACTTC
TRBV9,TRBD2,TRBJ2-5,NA,CASSVGGLAGDQETQYF,TGTGCCAGCAGCGTAGGGGGACTAGCGGGGGACCAAGAGACCCAGTACTTC
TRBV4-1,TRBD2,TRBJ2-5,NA,CASRTSGASQETQYF,TGCGCCAGCAGGACTAGCGGGGCCTCCCAAGAGACCCAGTACTTC
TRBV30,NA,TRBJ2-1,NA,CAWSGSQGYNEQFF,TGTGCCTGGAGTGGCTCTCAGGGATACAATGAGCAGTTCTTC
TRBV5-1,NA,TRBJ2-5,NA,CASSPLTGETQYF,TGCGCCAGCAGCCCACTCACTGGAGAGACCCAGTACTTC
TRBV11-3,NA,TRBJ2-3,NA,CASSSPPADTQYF,TGTGCCAGCAGCTCCCCGCCTGCAGATACGCAGTATTTT